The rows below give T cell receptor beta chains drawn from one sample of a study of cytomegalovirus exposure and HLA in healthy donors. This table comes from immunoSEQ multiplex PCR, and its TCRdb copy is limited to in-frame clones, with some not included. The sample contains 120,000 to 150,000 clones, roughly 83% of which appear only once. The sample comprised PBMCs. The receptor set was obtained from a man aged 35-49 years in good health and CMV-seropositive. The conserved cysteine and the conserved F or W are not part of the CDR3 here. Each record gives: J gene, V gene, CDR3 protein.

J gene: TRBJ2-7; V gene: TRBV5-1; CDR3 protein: ASSTGLASSYEQY
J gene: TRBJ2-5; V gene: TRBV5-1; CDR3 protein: ASRPRLGSQETQY
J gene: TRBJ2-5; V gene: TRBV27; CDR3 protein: ASSTWSRETQY
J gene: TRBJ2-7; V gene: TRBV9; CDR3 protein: ASSVGGGGLSYEQY
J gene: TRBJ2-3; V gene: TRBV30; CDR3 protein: AWSVGGEADTQY
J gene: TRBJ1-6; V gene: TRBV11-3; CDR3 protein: ASSLGTGDNSPLH
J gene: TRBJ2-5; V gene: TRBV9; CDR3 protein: ASSTGTSWGTQY
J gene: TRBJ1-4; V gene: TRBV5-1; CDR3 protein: ASSLGQGHEKLF
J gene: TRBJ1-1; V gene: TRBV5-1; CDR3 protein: ASSLVQGREAF
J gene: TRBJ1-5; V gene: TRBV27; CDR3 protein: ASSLSGSTGSNQPQH
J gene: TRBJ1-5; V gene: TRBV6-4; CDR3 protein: ASSETGFGQPQH
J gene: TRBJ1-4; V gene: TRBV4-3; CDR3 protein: ASSQDIVGQGLEKLF
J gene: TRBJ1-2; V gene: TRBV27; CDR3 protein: ASSPPGQRTGYT
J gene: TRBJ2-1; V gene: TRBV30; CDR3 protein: AWSVQSAGAYNEQF
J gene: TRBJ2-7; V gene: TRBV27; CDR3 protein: ASSLRGQGKYEQY
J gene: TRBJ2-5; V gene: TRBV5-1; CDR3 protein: ASSLDPDGGETQY
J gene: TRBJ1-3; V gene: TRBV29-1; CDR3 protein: SVSETGLRNTIY
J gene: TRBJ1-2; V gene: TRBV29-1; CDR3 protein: SGQGADGYT
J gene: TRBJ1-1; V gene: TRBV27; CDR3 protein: ASSPPRANTEAF
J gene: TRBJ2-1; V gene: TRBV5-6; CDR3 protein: ASSATGPIYNEQF
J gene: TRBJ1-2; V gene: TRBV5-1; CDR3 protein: ASSLGQAQGSYGYT
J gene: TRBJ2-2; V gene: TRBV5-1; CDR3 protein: ASSLERPLGRELF
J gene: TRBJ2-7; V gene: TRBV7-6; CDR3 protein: ASSPYGGGGEY
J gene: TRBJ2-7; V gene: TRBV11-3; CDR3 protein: ASSPPPDRKTYEQY
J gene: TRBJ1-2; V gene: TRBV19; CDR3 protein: ASRTPGQGAANYGYT
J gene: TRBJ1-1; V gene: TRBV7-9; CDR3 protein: ASSFWGEGDTEAF
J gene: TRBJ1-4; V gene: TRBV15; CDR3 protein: ATSREGHPRRELF
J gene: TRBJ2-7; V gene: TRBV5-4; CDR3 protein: ASSVTGSYEQY
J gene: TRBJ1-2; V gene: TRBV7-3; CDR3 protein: ASSLVPFGTGTDGYT
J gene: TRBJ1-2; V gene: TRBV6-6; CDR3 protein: ASSPGQGAGYT
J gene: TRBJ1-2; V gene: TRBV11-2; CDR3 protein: ASSSQGQAYGYT
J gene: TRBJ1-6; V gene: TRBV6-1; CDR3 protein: ASSEELDIYNSPLH
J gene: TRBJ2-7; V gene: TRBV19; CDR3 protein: ASTYRQGQGYEQY
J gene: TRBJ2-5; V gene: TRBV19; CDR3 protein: ASTPSPGQGEQETQY
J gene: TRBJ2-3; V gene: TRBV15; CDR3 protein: ATSIGGGSTDTQY
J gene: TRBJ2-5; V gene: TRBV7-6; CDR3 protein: ASTRVEGWYQETQY
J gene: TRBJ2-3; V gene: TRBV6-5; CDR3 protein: ASTSAGQPDAQY
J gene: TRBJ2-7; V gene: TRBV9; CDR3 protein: ARGLYEQY
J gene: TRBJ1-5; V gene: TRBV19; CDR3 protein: ASSAATGSNQPQH
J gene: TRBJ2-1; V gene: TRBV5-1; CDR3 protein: ASSLAVAGGTDYNEQF
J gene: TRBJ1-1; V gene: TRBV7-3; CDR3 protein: ASSLIPTGPEANTEAF
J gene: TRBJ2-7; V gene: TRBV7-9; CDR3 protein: ASSQGRSSYEQY
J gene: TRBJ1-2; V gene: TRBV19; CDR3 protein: ASIGTGGRYGYT
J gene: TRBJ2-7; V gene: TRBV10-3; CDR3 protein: AISGSMAAAYEQY
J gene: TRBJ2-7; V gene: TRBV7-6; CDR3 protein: ASSSGLAGLYEQY